Listed below are T cell receptor beta chains from one sample, sequenced in a study of post-analysis software for immune sequencing data. A single record per CDR3 protein comes from TCRdb applying MiXCR to the PCR reads. The sample lists 380,000 or so distinct CDR3 sequences, less than 40% occurring once. The sample comprised blood. Receptors were obtained from a girl aged 10 to 17 with multiple sclerosis. The CDR3 runs from the conserved cysteine through the conserved F or W. Fields, in order: V gene, D gene, J gene, clone size, CDR3 DNA, CDR3 protein. The D gene is left open where the match is weak. Expanded clones get a size class; other rows say once, few or many, or leave the size out.

TRBV12-3/TRBV12-4	TRBD2	TRBJ2-5	.	TGTGCCAGCAGCCGAGGACTAGCGGGGGGGCAGGAGACCCAGTACTTC	CASSRGLAGGQETQYF
TRBV28	TRBD2	TRBJ2-1	few	TGTGCCAGCAGTTCTGGGACTAGCGGGAGTAGATTGTTCTTC	CASSSGTSGSRLFF
TRBV5-1	.	TRBJ2-7	.	TGCGCCAGCAGCTTCCGGCAGGGGGGCACCTACGAGCAGTACTTC	CASSFRQGGTYEQYF
TRBV2	TRBD1	TRBJ2-7	.	TGTGCCAGCAACCTTGCGACAGGGGGTCGCGAGCAGTACTTC	CASNLATGGREQYF
TRBV29-1	TRBD2	TRBJ2-1	.	TGCAGCGTTGCAGCGGGAGCGATCCACTCCTACAATGAGCAGTTCTTC	CSVAAGAIHSYNEQFF
TRBV18	.	TRBJ2-5	.	TGTGCCAGCTCACCACTTCAAGGCAGGGGTGAGACCCAGTACTTC	CASSPLQGRGETQYF
TRBV10-3	TRBD1	TRBJ1-2	.	TGTGCCATCAGTCGGGACAGCGGACCTGGGGACTATGGCTACACCTTC	CAISRDSGPGDYGYTF
TRBV7-2	.	TRBJ2-3	.	TGTGCCAGCAGGTTTTTTGATACGCAGTATTTT	CASRFFDTQYF
TRBV6-5	.	TRBJ2-1	.	TGTGCCAGCAGTTACTCGGGGGAAAATGAGCAGTTCTTC	CASSYSGENEQFF
TRBV4-1	.	TRBJ2-7	.	TGCGCCAGCGGAGGAGTGGGGGGTTACGAGCAGTACTTC	CASGGVGGYEQYF
TRBV7-9	.	TRBJ1-1	.	TGTGCCAGCAGCTTGGGGGACCTGAACACTGAAGCTTTCTTT	CASSLGDLNTEAFF
TRBV25-1	.	TRBJ2-7	few	TGTGCCAGCAGTGAACGGCATGGGGGCCTATACGAGCAGTACTTC	CASSERHGGLYEQYF
TRBV6-6	.	TRBJ2-5	few	TGTGCCAGCAGCTTTCGGACTGAAGAGACCCAGTACTTC	CASSFRTEETQYF
TRBV29-1	TRBD2	TRBJ2-7	.	TGCAGCGTTGCCCCGGGAGGGGGAGGAGAAGAGACCCTGTACTTC	CSVAPGGGGEETLYF
TRBV18	.	TRBJ2-7	.	TGTGCCAGCTCACCTTGGCCTCCCGTTGGGTACGAGCAGTACTTC	CASSPWPPVGYEQYF
TRBV6-1	.	TRBJ1-2	.	TGTGCCAGCAACAAAAGCCCCAACTATGGCTACACCTTC	CASNKSPNYGYTF
TRBV11-1	.	TRBJ1-1	.	TGTGCCAGCAGCTTACATGGGGGGAACACTGAAGCTTTCTTT	CASSLHGGNTEAFF
TRBV15	TRBD1	TRBJ2-7	few	TGTGCCACCAGCAGAGTCAGGGGGTCCTACGAGCAGTACTTC	CATSRVRGSYEQYF
TRBV6-5	.	TRBJ2-3	.	TGTGCCAGCAAAGGGTACAGTACTAGCACAGATACGCAGTATTTT	CASKGYSTSTDTQYF
TRBV25-1	.	TRBJ2-3	.	TGTGCCAGCAGTGATAGGGACTCTTTCACAGATACGCAGTATTTT	CASSDRDSFTDTQYF
TRBV18	.	TRBJ2-3	.	TGTGCCAGCTCAAAGACAGTCACAGATACGCAGTATTTT	CASSKTVTDTQYF
TRBV28	.	TRBJ2-1	.	TGTGCCAGCAGCATTCTAGCGAAAGAATACAATGAGCAGTTCTTC	CASSILAKEYNEQFF
TRBV5-1	.	TRBJ2-5	few	TGCGCCAGCAGTTCCCGAGGGACGGAAGCCGAGACCCAGTACTTC	CASSSRGTEAETQYF
TRBV10-3	.	TRBJ2-2	.	TGTGCCATCAGTGAGTCGGGGAACACCGGGGAGCTGTTTTTT	CAISESGNTGELFF
TRBV18	.	TRBJ2-5	few	TGTGCCAGCTCACCACAGCGGAAAGAGACCCAGTACTTC	CASSPQRKETQYF
TRBV5-1	.	TRBJ2-1	.	TGCGCCAGCAGCCTGGCTGAATGGGGGGATGAGCAGTTCTTC	CASSLAEWGDEQFF
TRBV7-8	.	TRBJ1-3	.	TGTGCCAGCAGCACCCGGTTGAGCTCTGGAAACACCATATATTTT	CASSTRLSSGNTIYF
TRBV12-3/TRBV12-4	.	TRBJ1-1	few	TGTGCCAGCAGCCTATGGGTGGCAGGGGTTAACACTGAAGCTTTCTTT	CASSLWVAGVNTEAFF
TRBV29-1	TRBD1	TRBJ2-3	few	TGCAGCGTCGTTTCAGGGGGAGGCACAGATACGCAGTATTTT	CSVVSGGGTDTQYF